Listed here are 20 T cell receptor beta chains from one sample, sequenced in a study of T cells in women clearing cervical HPV infection. Method: immunoSEQ multiplex PCR; TCRdb's copy keeps in-frame clones and lacks some. The sample includes 20,000 to 25,000 clones. Source material: blood buffy coat. The receptor set was obtained from a woman aged 18 to 75 with a cervical HPV16 infection that either progressed to CIN3+ or cleared (not recorded which).

The CDR3 here is CASSKDRNYGYTF. The sequenced CDR3 bases are TGTGCCAGCAGTAAAGACAGGAACTATGGC. The chain uses TRBV2 and TRBJ1-2; tentative D call: TRBD1 (6 bases). The sequenced fragment ends 3 residues before the CDR3 boundary, so the rest is inferred from the germline J gene. V was pared by 5 bases and J by 2 bases, with 9 bases between. The germline V gene has CDR1 SNHLY and CDR2 FYNNEI. CDR3 size: 13 residues.

This clone is labeled medium-sized based on frequency. The read comes to an end 3 residues before the CDR3 does, leaving the germline J gene to fill in the end. V is TRBV29-1 and J is TRBJ2-3; 7 nucleotides align to TRBD2. V shed 5 bases, J shed 5 bases, and the junction held 7 bases outside the gene matches. CDR1 SQVTM and CDR2 ANQGSEA come from the germline V gene. There are 13 residues in the CDR3. CDR3 protein: CSVTSGTRDTQYF. Incomplete CDR3 DNA: TGCAGCGTTACGAGCGGGACGAGAGATACG.

Worth noting for this clone: The CDR3 end falls 3 residues outside the read, so it is completed with the germline J gene. The chain joins TRBV20-1 to TRBJ1-6, with 10 bases matching TRBD1. Germline V gene sequence: CDR1 DFQATT, CDR2 SNEGSKA (reference sequence). With V trimmed by 0 bases and J by 9 bases, 8 bases remained unmatched. The CDR3 covers 16 residues. The chain's CDR3 is CSARDRGQGLSSPLHF. CDR3 DNA (partial): TGCAGTGCTAGAGATCGGGGACAGGGGCTGAGTTCACCC.

To note about this clone: The missing CDR3 end, 3 residues past where the read stops, is filled in from the germline J gene. The chain couples TRBV7-6 to TRBJ2-6, with a possible D match to TRBD2 (5 bases). The CDR3 is made up of 18 amino acids. Deletions cut 0 bases from V and 0 bases from J, with 12 bases between. The germline V gene encodes CDR1 SGHVS and CDR2 FNYEAQ. The CDR3 spells CASSLASGISSGANVLTF. The sequenced part of the CDR3 DNA is TGTGCCAGCAGCTTAGCGTCGGGGATTAGCTCTGGGGCCAACGTC. The variable domain in full, with the rest retrieved from reference TRBV7-6 and TRBJ2-6, is GAGVSQSPRYKVTKRGQDVALRCDPISGHVSLYWYRQALGQGPEFLTYFNYEAQQDKSGLPNDRFSAERPEGSISTLTIQRTEQRDSAMYRCASSLASGISSGANVLTFGAGSRLTVL.

With regard to this clone: Read sequence stops 3 residues before the CDR3 end, and the germline J gene provides the missing end. The chain has TRBV20-1 and TRBJ2-1; possibly TRBD2 for D (6 bases). The CDR3 spans 14 residues. CDR1 is DFQATT, CDR2 SNEGSKA, per germline (reference sequence). The ends were cut back, 5 bases at V and 5 bases at J, with 16 bases in the middle. The sequenced CDR3 bases are TGCAGTGCTGCGGGATACCTCGAGGACAATGAG. Amino acid sequence: CSAAGYLEDNE. The complete CDR3 protein is CSAAGYLEDNEQFF.

About this clone: With the read ending 3 residues before the CDR3 end, the germline J gene is used to fill in that end. The chain has TRBV20-1 and TRBJ2-5; 10 nucleotides agree with TRBD2. V lost 2 bases and J lost 5; bases outside the gene matches: 8. Germline CDR1 reads DFQATT; CDR2 reads SNEGSKA (reference sequence). The CDR3 runs 15 residues. The CDR3 is CSARRVAGGWETQYF. CDR3 bases read: TGCAGTGCTAGAAGAGTAGCGGGAGGTTGGGAGACC.

To note about this clone: The read comes to an end 3 residues before the CDR3 does, leaving the germline J gene to fill in the end. At the DNA level, this CDR3 is encoded by other sequences in the same sample as well. The gene calls are TRBV18 and TRBJ2-7, with D maybe TRBD1 (6 bases). Germline V CDR1 and CDR2: KGHSH, LQKENI. The CDR3 is made up of 15 amino acids. Trimming took 6 bases from V and 4 from J, leaving 19 bases between them. This chain's CDR3 is CASSPGTGHRYEQYF. CDR3 DNA (partial): TGTGCCAGCTCCCCCGGCACAGGGCACAGGTACGAG.

A remark on this clone: The CDR3 goes on 3 residues after the read ends, and that part is filled in from the germline J gene. The genes are TRBV7-2 and TRBJ2-7; D is perhaps TRBD2 (6 bases). From germline, CDR1 is SGHTA and CDR2 FQGNSA. Trimming removed 0 bases at V and 0 bases at J, with 9 bases between. The CDR3 extends over 15 amino acids. The part of the CDR3 DNA that was read is TGTGCCAGCAGCTTAGCGGCGGGAACCTCCTACGAG. Residues: CASSLAAGTSYE. The whole CDR3 sequence is CASSLAAGTSYEQYF.

Notes on this clone: Coverage ceases 3 residues before the CDR3 finishes, and the germline J gene fills in the end. The genes are TRBV7-9 and TRBJ2-3; D perhaps matches TRBD1 (6 bases). The germline CDR1 and CDR2 sequences are SEHNR and FQNEAQ (reference sequence). The CDR3 runs 14 residues. CDR3 sequence reads: CASSPRTAQETQYF. The sequenced CDR3 bases are TGTGCCAGCAGCCCTCGGACAGCACAAGAGACG. Combining the CDR3 with reference TRBV7-9 and TRBJ2-3 gives the whole variable domain DTGVSQNPRHKITKRGQNVTFRCDPISEHNRLYWYRQTLGQGPEFLTYFQNEAQLEKSRLLSDRFSAERPKGSFSTLEIQRTEQGDSAMYLCASSPRTAQETQYFGPGTRLTVL.

As regards this clone: The sequence runs out 3 residues before the end of the CDR3; the remainder is reconstructed from the germline J gene. This chain connects TRBV5-1 to TRBJ2-5, with 8 nucleotides matching TRBD2. Germline V lookup: CDR1 SGHRS, CDR2 YFSETQ. The CDR3 has 17 residues. V shed 5 bases, J shed 3 bases, and the junction held 15 bases outside the gene matches. The CDR3 bases that were read are TGCGCCAGCAGTCTGCTCTCCCCCGGGACTAGAAAAGAGACC. Translating it yields CASSLLSPGTRKET. The whole CDR3 is CASSLLSPGTRKETQYF.

Comment on this clone: The read halts 3 residues ahead of the CDR3 end, with the missing end drawn from the germline J gene. The V gene is TRBV7-9, the J gene TRBJ1-2; D might be TRBD1 (5 bases). CDR1 is SEHNR, CDR2 FQNEAQ, per germline (reference sequence). This CDR3 contains 15 residues. The covered CDR3 bases are TGTGCCAGCAGCAACCTAGCGGGGCGGTCCTACGAC. Protein sequence: CASSNLAGRSYD. The CDR3 as a whole reads CASSNLAGRSYDYTF.

On this clone: Sequencing ends 3 residues short of the CDR3 end; the germline J gene provides the rest. The chain couples TRBV7-9 to TRBJ2-7, with a weak D call TRBD2 (5 bases). V shed 2 bases and J shed 4 bases, with 15 bases lying between them. The length of the CDR3 is 15 residues. The germline gives CDR1 SEHNR, CDR2 FQNEAQ (reference sequence). The CDR3 sequence: CASSLYAGGPYEQYF. The sequenced CDR3 bases are TGTGCCAGCAGCTTATATGCGGGCGGGCCATACGAG.

To note about this clone: The read halts 3 residues ahead of the CDR3 end, with the missing end drawn from the germline J gene. This chain connects TRBV30 to TRBJ1-1; unclear D gene. Trimming took 3 bases from V and 4 from J, leaving 12 bases between them. This CDR3 has 13 residues. The germline CDR1 and CDR2 sequences are GTSNPN and SVGIG (reference sequence). CDR3 sequence reads: CAWRVRRVTEAFF. CDR3 bases read: TGTGCCTGGAGAGTCCGTCGGGTCACTGAA.

As for this clone: The sequenced fragment ends 3 residues before the CDR3 boundary, so the rest is inferred from the germline J gene. The genes are TRBV28 and TRBJ2-2; 14 nucleotides line up with TRBD2. There are 15 residues in the CDR3. Germline V gene sequence: CDR1 MDHEN, CDR2 SYDVKM. Trimming removed 8 bases from V and 1 base from J; junction bases left unmatched: 0. The part of the CDR3 DNA that was read is TGTGCCAGCGGACTAGCGGGAGGGAACACCGGGGAG. Residues: CASGLAGGNTGE. The complete CDR3 reads CASGLAGGNTGELFF. The entire variable domain, with the rest obtained from reference TRBV28 and TRBJ2-2, is as follows: DVKVTQSSRYLVKRTGEKVFLECVQDMDHENMFWYRQDPGLGLRLIYFSYDVKMKEKGDIPEGYSVSREKKERFSLILESASTNQTSMYLCASGLAGGNTGELFFGEGSRLTVL.

In regard to this clone: The DNA ends 3 residues before the CDR3 does, and the rest of the CDR3 is filled in from the germline J gene. The rearrangement links TRBV7-9 to TRBJ2-5, with TRBD2 matching over 9 bases. Germline CDR1 and CDR2: SEHNR and FQNEAQ (reference sequence). With 4 bases clipped from V and 3 bases from J, the junction kept 6 bases outside the gene matches. This CDR3 has 15 amino acids. CDR3: CASSSLAGAEETQYF. The CDR3 bases that were read are TGTGCCAGCAGCTCGTTAGCGGGAGCCGAAGAGACC. The full variable domain, with the rest looked up from reference TRBV7-9 and TRBJ2-5, is DTGVSQNPRHKITKRGQNVTFRCDPISEHNRLYWYRQTLGQGPEFLTYFQNEAQLEKSRLLSDRFSAERPKGSFSTLEIQRTEQGDSAMYLCASSSLAGAEETQYFGPGTRLLVL.

With respect to this clone: The CDR3 end falls 3 residues outside the read, so it is completed with the germline J gene. This chain links TRBV6-1 with TRBJ1-2; no reliable D call. CDR3 length: 14 amino acids. Trimming pared 4 bases from V and 3 bases from J, leaving 12 bases between. Germline assignment: CDR1 MNHNS and CDR2 SASEGT. The CDR3 loop is CASSVWHIDYGYTF. The sequenced part of the CDR3 DNA is TGTGCCAGCAGTGTCTGGCACATCGACTATGGC.

Details on this clone: Read coverage stops 3 residues before the CDR3 terminus; the germline J gene supplies the remainder. The genes are TRBV18 and TRBJ1-1, with 7 bases aligning to TRBD1. CDR1 is KGHSH, CDR2 LQKENI, per germline. The CDR3 spans 14 residues. The ends lost 4 bases at V and 3 bases at J; junction bases unmatched: 5. CDR3 sequence reads: CASSRQGGDTEAFF. The CDR3 bases that were read are TGTGCCAGCTCACGACAGGGTGGGGACACTGAA.

The CDR3 spells CASSPEQRNYGYTF. The CDR3 DNA, read in part, is TGTGCCAGCTCCCCAGAACAGAGGAACTATGGC. The chain uses TRBV18 and TRBJ1-2; no clear D. The read terminates 3 residues ahead of where the CDR3 ends, so the germline J gene completes it. This CDR3 is 14 amino acids long. Trimming cost V 6 bases and J 2 bases, with 13 bases left between them. Germline V gives CDR1 KGHSH, CDR2 LQKENI.

Of note for this clone: The CDR3 end falls 3 residues outside the read, so it is completed with the germline J gene. This chain joins TRBV18 and TRBJ2-1, with D unresolved. CDR1 and CDR2 (germline): KGHSH, LQKENI. The CDR3 has 15 residues. Trimming took off 4 bases at V and 5 bases at J, with 15 bases between the two ends. The CDR3 protein is CASSLSGLRDNEQFF. The sequenced part of the CDR3 DNA is TGTGCCAGCTCACTCAGTGGCCTCCGGGACAATGAG.

Comment on this clone: The junction and the germline gene differ at one end; a read error may be behind it. The read is 3 residues too short to cover the CDR3 end, so that end is filled in from the germline J gene. Other DNA sequences within the sample encode an identical CDR3. The V and J genes are TRBV7-3 and TRBJ2-3; 7 positions agree with TRBD2. The germline gives CDR1 SGHTA, CDR2 FQGTGA. The CDR3 spans 16 residues. The CDR3 bases that were read are TGTGCCAGCAGCTTAGGGGGGGTGGGTGGCACGGATACG. Amino acids: CASSLGGVGGTDT. The entire CDR3 protein is CASSLGGVGGTDTQYF.